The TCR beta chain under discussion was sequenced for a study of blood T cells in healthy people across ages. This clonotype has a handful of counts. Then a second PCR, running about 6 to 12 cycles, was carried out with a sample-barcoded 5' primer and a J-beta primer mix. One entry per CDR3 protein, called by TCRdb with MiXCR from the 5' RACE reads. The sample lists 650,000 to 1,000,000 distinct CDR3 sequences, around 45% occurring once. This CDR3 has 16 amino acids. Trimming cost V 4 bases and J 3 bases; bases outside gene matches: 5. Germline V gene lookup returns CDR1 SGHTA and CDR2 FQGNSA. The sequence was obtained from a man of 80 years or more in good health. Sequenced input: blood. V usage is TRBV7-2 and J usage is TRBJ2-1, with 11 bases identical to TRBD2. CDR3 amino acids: CASSSSGLAVYNEQFF. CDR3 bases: TGTGCCAGCAGCTCCTCGGGACTAGCGGTCTACAATGAGCAGTTCTTC.